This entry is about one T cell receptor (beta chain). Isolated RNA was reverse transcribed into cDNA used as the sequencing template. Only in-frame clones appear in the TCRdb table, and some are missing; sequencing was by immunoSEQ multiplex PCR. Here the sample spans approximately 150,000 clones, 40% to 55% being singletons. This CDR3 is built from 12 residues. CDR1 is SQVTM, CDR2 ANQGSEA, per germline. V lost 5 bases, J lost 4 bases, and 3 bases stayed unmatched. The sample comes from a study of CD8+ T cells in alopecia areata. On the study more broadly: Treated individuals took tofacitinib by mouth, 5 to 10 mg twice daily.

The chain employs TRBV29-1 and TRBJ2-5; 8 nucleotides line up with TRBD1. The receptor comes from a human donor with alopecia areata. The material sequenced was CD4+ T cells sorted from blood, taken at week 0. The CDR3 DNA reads TGCAGCGTTTCAACAGGGGGAGAGACCCAGTACTTC. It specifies CSVSTGGETQYF.